A selection of T cell receptor beta chains follows, all from one sample in a study of cytomegalovirus exposure and HLA in healthy donors. Here immunoSEQ multiplex PCR was the method, and the copy in TCRdb shows in-frame clones only, minus some. The sample shows some 160,000 clones, 80% to 90% of them seen only once. The material sequenced was PBMCs. Receptor source: a boy between 2 and 15 years old in good health and CMV-seronegative. Both conserved end residues are part of each CDR3. Each record gives: J gene, D gene, CDR3 length, clone size, V gene, CDR3 protein, CDR3 DNA. D genes are given only for firm matches. Part of the rows lack a size; the others show once, few, many or a class for expanded clones.

>TRBJ1-1|TRBD1|15|once|TRBV6-1
CASSESIQGATEAFF
TGTGCCAGCAGTGAATCCATACAGGGGGCCACTGAAGCTTTCTTT
>TRBJ2-3|NA|16|NA|TRBV6-1
CASSGLQKTSTDTQYF
TGTGCCAGCAGTGGTTTACAGAAAACTAGCACAGATACGCAGTATTTT
>TRBJ1-2|NA|13|NA|TRBV5-1
CASRASGGYGYTF
TGCGCCAGCAGGGCTTCGGGGGGCTATGGCTACACCTTC
>TRBJ2-5|NA|15|NA|TRBV5-1
CASSVEERTQETQYF
TGCGCCAGCAGCGTGGAGGAGCGGACCCAAGAGACCCAGTACTTC
>TRBJ2-7|NA|12|NA|TRBV6-1
CAIDTVPYEQYF
TGTGCCATCGATACAGTGCCCTACGAGCAGTACTTC
>TRBJ2-3|TRBD2|18|NA|TRBV5-1
CASSLVLPGLAGADTQYF
TGCGCCAGCAGCTTGGTCCTACCGGGACTAGCGGGAGCAGATACGCAGTATTTT
>TRBJ2-6|NA|16|once|TRBV10-3
CAISESEGAGANVLTF
TGTGCCATCAGTGAGTCCGAGGGGGCTGGGGCCAACGTCCTGACTTTC
>TRBJ2-7|TRBD2|14|NA|TRBV7-9
CASSLDASGYEQYF
TGTGCCAGCAGCTTAGACGCTAGCGGCTACGAGCAGTACTTC
>TRBJ2-7|TRBD1|19|NA|TRBV18
CASSPIVSGGSTRLLEQYF
TGTGCCAGCTCACCAATTGTTTCAGGGGGCTCAACCCGTCTCCTCGAGCAGTACTTC
>TRBJ1-1|NA|15|few|TRBV6-1
CASRRGLGKNTEAFF
TGTGCCAGCAGGCGGGGCCTCGGCAAGAACACTGAAGCTTTCTTT
>TRBJ1-5|NA|16|NA|TRBV6-1
CASSVASASANQPQHF
TGTGCCAGCAGTGTTGCCAGCGCGTCGGCTAATCAGCCCCAGCATTTT
>TRBJ1-5|NA|18|NA|TRBV4-2
CASSQDSTATRSNQPQHF
TGTGCCAGCAGCCAAGATTCAACCGCGACAAGGAGCAATCAGCCCCAGCATTTT
>TRBJ2-1|NA|14|NA|TRBV7-6
CASSTRDNYNEQFF
TGTGCCAGCAGCACCCGGGACAACTACAATGAGCAGTTCTTC
>TRBJ1-1|NA|14|NA|TRBV7-9
CASRPLRENTEAFF
TGTGCCAGCAGGCCTCTCAGGGAGAACACTGAAGCTTTCTTT
>TRBJ1-6|NA|13|NA|TRBV19
CASSREQVAPLHF
TGTGCCAGTAGTCGAGAACAGGTGGCACCCCTCCACTTT
>TRBJ2-7|TRBD2|15|few|TRBV9
CASSVGSGTTIEQYF
TGTGCCAGCAGCGTAGGCAGCGGGACTACCATCGAGCAGTACTTC
>TRBJ1-2|TRBD1|16|once|TRBV12-5
CASGLGRQGGIYGYTF
TGTGCTAGTGGTTTGGGCCGACAGGGGGGAATCTATGGCTACACCTTC
>TRBJ1-6|NA|14|NA|TRBV11-2
CASSLDSVNSPLHF
TGTGCCAGCAGCTTAGACAGCGTTAATTCACCCCTCCACTTT
>TRBJ1-2|TRBD1|15|NA|TRBV5-1
CASRVTTGPAYGYTF
TGCGCCAGCAGAGTGACGACAGGGCCGGCCTATGGCTACACCTTC
>TRBJ1-3|TRBD1|15|NA|TRBV18
CASQGQRNSGNTIYF
TGTGCCAGCCAGGGACAGAGAAACTCTGGAAACACCATATATTTT
>TRBJ1-3|TRBD1|16|NA|TRBV7-2
CASSLAPQGGGNTIYF
TGTGCCAGCAGCTTAGCTCCCCAGGGGGGAGGAAACACCATATATTTT
>TRBJ2-1|NA|15|NA|TRBV7-9
CASSLSERSDDEQFF
TGTGCCAGCAGCTTATCCGAGCGGAGCGACGATGAGCAGTTCTTC
>TRBJ1-1|NA|13|few|TRBV10-3
CATGEGRNTEAFF
TGTGCCACAGGGGAGGGCCGGAACACTGAAGCTTTCTTT
>TRBJ2-7|TRBD1|17|few|TRBV25-1
CASSGGGQGAETYEQYF
TGTGCCAGCAGTGGGGGGGGACAGGGGGCTGAAACCTACGAGCAGTACTTC
>TRBJ1-3|NA|18|once|TRBV18
CASSPLVWRELNGNTIYF
TGTGCCAGCTCACCCTTAGTGTGGAGGGAGTTGAATGGAAACACCATATATTTT
>TRBJ1-4|NA|14|once|TRBV7-9
CASSLIGALEKLFF
TGTGCCAGCAGCTTAATAGGGGCCTTGGAAAAACTGTTTTTT
>TRBJ2-1|TRBD2|17|NA|TRBV6-1
CASSELGGGSSYNEQFF
TGTGCCAGCAGTGAACTAGGTGGCGGGAGCTCCTACAATGAGCAGTTCTTC